These 25 T cell receptor beta chains share one sample of origin, sequenced in a study of T cells in placental villitis. Study-wide points: Villitis of unknown etiology placentae had higher clonality than controls, median about 0.059 versus 0.0061.

The libraries were made with immunoSEQ v4. The assay was immunoSEQ multiplex PCR, and TCRdb's table has in-frame clones only and misses some. This sample carries about 780 clones, about 81% of them seen once, and the ten largest clones take approximately 12%. These receptors are not linked to any known antigen. The sample comprised placental tissue containing maternal and fetal cells. The receptors come from a human patient with villitis of unknown etiology; the placental T cells may come from both mother and fetus.

The CDR3 loop reads CSVNRAGGEKLFF. CDR3 in DNA: TGCAGCGTAAACAGAGCTGGGGGTGAAAAACTGTTTTTT. The chain combines TRBV29-1 with TRBJ1-4, with a tentative D call TRBD1 (5 bases). The CDR3 totals 13 residues. Per germline, CDR1 SQVTM and CDR2 ANQGSEA. The V end was cut by 6 bases, the J end by 7 bases, with 15 bases between. Together with reference TRBV29-1 and TRBJ1-4, the CDR3 gives the full variable domain: SAVISQKPSRDICQRGTSLTIQCQVDSQVTMMFWYRQQPGQSLTLIATANQGSEATYESGFVIDKFPISRPNLTFSTLTVSNMSPEDSSIYLCSVNRAGGEKLFFGSGTQLSVL.

The table lists this clone with a count of one. The chain joins TRBV9 to TRBJ2-7; 15 bases are shared with TRBD2. This CDR3 spans 16 amino acids. V gave up 0 bases and J gave up 2 bases; unmatched junction bases: 0. CDR1 SGDLS and CDR2 YYNGEE come from the germline V gene. CDR3 sequence: CASSVGTSGGAYEQYF. The CDR3 DNA reads TGTGCCAGCAGCGTAGGGACTAGCGGGGGGGCCTACGAGCAGTACTTC.

V is TRBV6-4 and J is TRBJ2-1; D might be TRBD2 (7 bases). The CDR3 runs to 14 residues. Trimming pared 2 bases from V and 8 bases from J, leaving 13 bases between. Per germline, CDR1 MRHNA and CDR2 SNTAGT. The CDR3 spells CASSDKGEGDEQFF. The CDR3 nucleotides read TGTGCCAGCAGTGACAAGGGGGAGGGCGATGAGCAGTTCTTC.

The rearrangement uses TRBV5-1 and TRBJ2-7; possible D gene TRBD2, 5 bases. Germline V gene sequence: CDR1 SGHRS, CDR2 YFSETQ. The ends were cut back, 1 base at V and 4 bases at J, with 15 bases in the middle. This CDR3 has 15 residues. CDR3 in amino acids: CASSLNARLAYEQYF. CDR3 DNA sequence: TGCGCCAGCAGCTTGAACGCTCGGCTAGCTTACGAGCAGTACTTC.

The rearrangement links TRBV9 to TRBJ1-1; 8 bases agree with TRBD1. The CDR3 extends over 13 amino acids. The J segment lost 11 bases and the V segment lost 0 bases, leaving 6 bases of the junction unmatched. CDR1 and CDR2 (germline): SGDLS, YYNGEE. CDR3 in amino acids: CASSVEPRGLAFF. In DNA, the CDR3 is TGTGCCAGCAGCGTAGAACCCAGGGGGCTCGCTTTCTTT.

This clone occurred a few times. The chain is built from TRBV5-1 and TRBJ2-7; D may correspond to TRBD1 or TRBD2 (5 bases each). Per the germline V gene, CDR1 is SGHRS and CDR2 is YFSETQ. Trimming took off 7 bases at V and 9 bases at J, with 23 bases between the two ends. The CDR3 loop spans 14 amino acids. The CDR3 sequence is CASEPLPSGLRQYF. Here the CDR3 DNA reads TGCGCCAGCGAGCCATTGCCCTCGGGGCTACGGCAGTACTTC.

The chain joins TRBV27 to TRBJ1-2, with 7 bases matching TRBD1. The CDR3 length is 14 residues. Germline V gene lookup returns CDR1 MNHEY and CDR2 SMNVEV (reference sequence). The J segment lost 7 bases and the V segment lost 6 bases, leaving 11 bases of the junction unmatched. CDR3 sequence (DNA): TGTGCCAGCAGCCGCGACAGGGTTTCAGGTGGCTACACCTTC. This codes for CASSRDRVSGGYTF.

The rearrangement links TRBV28 to TRBJ1-6, with D unresolved. V was pared by 5 bases and J by 5 bases, with 10 bases between. CDR1 is MDHEN, CDR2 SYDVKM, per germline. This CDR3 is built from 14 residues. This chain's CDR3 is CASSPVHDNSPLHF. In nucleotides, the CDR3 is TGTGCCAGCAGTCCCGTACATGATAATTCACCCCTCCACTTT.

The V gene is TRBV7-9, the J gene TRBJ1-2; D gene unclear. The CDR3 is 16 amino acids. Trimming shortened V by 4 bases and J by 0 bases, and 15 bases separated the two germline ends. Germline V lookup: CDR1 SEHNR, CDR2 FQNEAQ (reference sequence). CDR3 bases: TGTGCCAGCAGCTGGCCGAGTAGGGCGACTAACTATGGCTACACCTTC. It yields the protein CASSWPSRATNYGYTF.

J is TRBJ2-2 and V is TRBV3-1 (or the pseudogene TRBV3-2); 11 nucleotides agree with TRBD2. From germline, CDR1 is LGHDT and CDR2 YNNKEL (reference sequence). The V gene end was trimmed by 4 bases and the J gene end by 0 bases; junction bases not matched to a gene: 10. The CDR3 spans 19 residues. CDR3 sequence (DNA): TGTGCCAGCAGCCGTAAAGCGGCTAGCGGGGGGACGAACACCGGGGAGCTGTTTTTT. Its translation is CASSRKAASGGTNTGELFF.

A few counts support this clone. The chain joins TRBV7-4 to TRBJ1-1; D uncertain. This CDR3 comprises 12 residues. Germline values: CDR1 SGHVT, CDR2 SQSDAQ. Trimming removed 2 bases at V and 5 bases at J, with 6 bases between. CDR3 DNA sequence: TGTGCCAGCAGCTTAATTCTGACTGAAGCTTTCTTT. Protein product: CASSLILTEAFF. Full variable domain (missing parts from reference TRBV7-4 and TRBJ1-1): GAGVSQSPRYKVAKRGRDVALRCDSISGHVTLYWYRQTLGQGSEVLTYSQSDAQRDKSGRPSGRFSAERPERSVSTLKIQRTEQGDSAVYLCASSLILTEAFFGQGTRLTVV.

The chain is built from TRBV2 and TRBJ1-1, with D tentatively TRBD1 (6 bases). Looked up from germline, CDR1 is SNHLY and CDR2 is FYNNEI. This CDR3 has 16 amino acids. Deletions cut 4 bases from V and 0 bases from J, with 15 bases between. The CDR3 nucleotides are TGTGCCAGCAGTGTCTCCGAGGGGGGCCTGAACACTGAAGCTTTCTTT. This sequence encodes CASSVSEGGLNTEAFF.

There are a few counts of this clone. The chain combines TRBV2 with TRBJ2-1; 7 positions match TRBD1. The CDR3 consists of 15 residues. The germline gives CDR1 SNHLY, CDR2 FYNNEI. V lost 3 bases to trimming and J lost 6 bases; unmatched junction nucleotides: 8. In nucleotides, the CDR3 is TGTGCCAGCAGTGATAAGGGGGCGCTTATCAATGAGCAGTTCTTC. As protein: CASSDKGALINEQFF.

The chain carries TRBV2 and TRBJ2-5; D may match TRBD1 or TRBD2 (5 bases each). The V gene's germline CDR1 is SNHLY and CDR2 FYNNEI. There are 16 residues in the CDR3. Trimming cost V 5 bases and J 1 base, with 17 bases left between them. Here the CDR3 reads CASSSPLGRPQETQYF. In nucleotides, the CDR3 is TGTGCCAGCAGTTCTCCTTTGGGACGGCCCCAAGAGACCCAGTACTTC.

The chain carries TRBV29-1 and TRBJ1-4, with TRBD1 matching 10 bases. CDR1 is SQVTM, CDR2 ANQGSEA, per germline. This CDR3 comprises 13 residues. V lost 5 bases to trimming and J lost 8 bases; unmatched junction nucleotides: 5. The CDR3 region is CSVTDRGGEKLFF. The CDR3 bases are TGCAGCGTTACGGACAGGGGGGGAGAAAAACTGTTTTTT. Full variable domain (rest looked up from reference TRBV29-1 and TRBJ1-4): SAVISQKPSRDICQRGTSLTIQCQVDSQVTMMFWYRQQPGQSLTLIATANQGSEATYESGFVIDKFPISRPNLTFSTLTVSNMSPEDSSIYLCSVTDRGGEKLFFGSGTQLSVL.

This clone occurred once. The chain links TRBV24-1 to TRBJ2-7; possible D gene TRBD1, 6 bases. The V end was cut by 0 bases, the J end by 3 bases, with 8 bases between. This CDR3 is built from 14 residues. Germline CDR1 KGHDR, CDR2 SFDVKD. The CDR3 nucleotides read TGTGCCACCAGTGATTTGACAGGGTACTACGAGCAGTACTTC. Protein product: CATSDLTGYYEQYF.

The V and J genes are TRBV5-1 and TRBJ2-3, with 7 positions matching TRBD2. Germline V gene lookup returns CDR1 SGHRS and CDR2 YFSETQ. V lost 4 bases and J lost 3; bases outside the gene matches: 11. The CDR3 is made up of 16 amino acids. For the CDR3, the DNA is TGCGCCAGCAGCCCGGAGGGGAGGGTTTCGACAGATACGCAGTATTTT. Its translation is CASSPEGRVSTDTQYF.

This sequence joins TRBV5-6 and TRBJ1-1; D not certain. Germline CDR1 and CDR2: SGHDT and YYEEEE. The CDR3 extends over 11 amino acids. The germline V and J ends were trimmed by 2 bases and 5 bases, with 4 bases remaining between them. The CDR3 is CASSLQTEAFF. The CDR3 bases are TGTGCCAGCAGCTTACAGACTGAAGCTTTCTTT.

This chain uses TRBV5-4 with TRBJ2-2; tentative D call: TRBD2 (6 bases). The CDR3 is made up of 13 amino acids. V was shortened by 0 bases and J by 8 bases, with 8 bases between the two germline ends. Germline CDR1 is SGHNT and CDR2 is YYREEE (reference sequence). The CDR3 region is CASSLGRAGELFF. CDR3 nucleotides: TGTGCCAGCAGCTTGGGGAGGGCAGGGGAGCTGTTTTTT.

CDR3 in amino acids: CASTSGTYEQYF. In nucleotides, the CDR3 is TGTGCCAGCACGAGCGGGACCTACGAGCAGTACTTC. J is TRBJ2-7 and V is TRBV28; 7 nucleotides match TRBD2. CDR3 size: 12 residues. V trimming: 7 bases; J trimming: 2 bases; junction bases outside the gene matches: 2. Germline lookup yields CDR1 MDHEN and CDR2 SYDVKM.

This clone came up a few times. The chain recombines TRBV6-2 or TRBV6-3 with TRBJ1-2, with D uncertain. Looked up from germline, CDR1 is MNHEY and CDR2 is SVGEGT. There are 12 residues in the CDR3. V was trimmed by 5 bases and J by 6 bases, leaving 10 bases between them. For the CDR3, the DNA is TGTGCCAGCAGTATGACTCGGGATGGCTACACCTTC. Translating it yields CASSMTRDGYTF.

This clone was detected only once. The chain is built from TRBV7-9 and TRBJ1-6; D call uncertain. Germline CDR1 reads SEHNR; CDR2 reads FQNEAQ (reference sequence). There are 14 residues in the CDR3. The V end lost 1 base, the J end lost 4 bases, and 5 bases lay between the germline ends. The CDR3 loop reads CASSLEQYNSPLHF. CDR3 bases: TGTGCCAGCAGCTTAGAACAGTATAATTCACCCCTCCACTTT.

This chain connects TRBV5-4 to TRBJ1-2; D unresolved. The CDR3 contains 14 residues. The V end was cut by 4 bases, the J end by 8 bases, with 18 bases between. The germline V gene encodes CDR1 SGHNT and CDR2 YYREEE (reference sequence). DNA of the CDR3: TGTGCCAGCAGCCCTGGAATGGAAGTCAGGGGCTACACCTTC. Translation: CASSPGMEVRGYTF.

The CDR3: CASSEYFWGARGYTF. Here the CDR3 DNA reads TGTGCCAGCAGTGAATACTTCTGGGGGGCGCGAGGCTACACCTTC. This rearrangement joins TRBV6-1 to TRBJ1-2; tentatively, D is TRBD1 (6 bases). Per the germline V gene, CDR1 is MNHNS and CDR2 is SASEGT. Trimming stripped 2 bases from V and 8 bases from J, with 18 bases between. The CDR3 is made up of 15 amino acids.

The chain carries TRBV27 and TRBJ1-2, with D unclear. Between the trimmed V and J ends, which lost 2 bases and 3 bases, there was a span of 7 bases. The germline CDR1 and CDR2 sequences are MNHEY and SMNVEV (reference sequence). CDR3 size: 13 residues. The CDR3 sequence: CASSLKADYGYTF. The CDR3 bases are TGTGCCAGCAGTTTAAAGGCAGACTATGGCTACACCTTC.